This TCR beta chain stems from a study of T cell repertoires in cytomegalovirus infection. Turning to the study itself: Matching HLA type, along with CMV infection, was indicated by public TCR beta signatures. The study, taken as a whole, reports: Using cumulative public TCR beta family frequency, the authors identified those who carried CMV together with the relevant HLA. Dominant in the ex vivo response were TCR beta clonotypes restricted by HLA-C and specific for CMV.

There are a few counts of this clonotype. Its target is not known. Germline lookup yields CDR1 MDHEN and CDR2 SYDVKM. The CDR3 has 15 amino acids. V shed 3 bases, J shed 2 bases, and the junction held 7 bases outside the gene matches. MiXCR, applied by TCRdb to the reads, yields one record per CDR3 protein. Among 180,000 or so distinct CDR3 sequences listed, approximately 18% were seen once. This receptor was obtained from a human donor in good health (CMV status not recorded). Some clones in this sample may be carry-over from other donors' samples. Input material: CD8+ T cells from PBMCs. This rearrangement joins TRBV28 to TRBJ2-7; the match to TRBD1 covers 7 bases. CDR3 residues: CASSFGQDLTYEQYF. CDR3 nucleotide sequence: TGTGCCAGCAGTTTTGGACAGGACCTCACCTACGAGCAGTACTTC.